The 28 T cell receptor beta chains given below trace back to one sample, sequenced in a study of T cell responses to AZD1222 COVID-19 vaccine. Some clones are missing from TCRdb's copy, which holds only in-frame ones; the method was immunoSEQ multiplex PCR. This table holds fewer than 120,000 clones, approximately 90% found once. The source was peripheral blood, collected on day 0 of AZD1222 vaccination. Receptors originate from an adult in good health.

The gene calls are TRBV10-3 and TRBJ1-4; possibly TRBD1 for D (6 bases). Germline values: CDR1 ENHRY, CDR2 SYGVKD. The CDR3 length is 14 residues. V dropped 2 bases and J dropped 3 bases, with 7 bases sitting between them. In DNA form, the CDR3 reads TGTGCCATCAGTGAGAGGGGGGCTAATGAAAAACTGTTTTTT. Amino acids: CAISERGANEKLFF.

The CDR3 spells CASSIDRVPEAFF. DNA for the CDR3: TGTGCCAGTAGTATAGACAGGGTTCCTGAAGCTTTCTTT. The J gene is TRBJ1-1, the V gene TRBV19; TRBD1 is a possible D gene (5 bases). Trimming removed 0 bases from V and 6 bases from J, with 8 bases in between. This CDR3 comprises 13 residues. From germline, CDR1 is LNHDA and CDR2 SQIVND (reference sequence). Filled out from reference TRBV19 and TRBJ1-1, the complete variable domain reads DGGITQSPKYLFRKEGQNVTLSCEQNLNHDAMYWYRQDPGQGLRLIYYSQIVNDFQKGDIAEGYSVSREKKESFPLTVTSAQKNPTAFYLCASSIDRVPEAFFGQGTRLTVV.

The rearrangement links TRBV4-2 to TRBJ1-1; 7 bases are a match to TRBD1. The J segment lost 3 bases and the V segment lost 0 bases, leaving 1 base of the junction unmatched. CDR3 length equals 14 residues. The germline V gene has CDR1 LGHNA and CDR2 YNFKEQ. DNA for the CDR3: TGTGCCAGCAGCCAAGATGGGACAGACACTGAAGCTTTCTTT. Its protein product is CASSQDGTDTEAFF.

This chain links TRBV3-1 (or the pseudogene TRBV3-2) with TRBJ2-7; 8 nucleotides match TRBD2. The CDR3 contains 15 residues. Trimming at V came to 4 bases and at J to 3 bases, leaving 8 bases not matched to a gene. The germline V gene has CDR1 LGHDT and CDR2 YNNKEL (reference sequence). The CDR3 here is CASSRAGLDNYEQYF. Here the CDR3 DNA reads TGTGCCAGCAGCCGAGCGGGACTAGATAACTACGAGCAGTACTTC.

This clone was observed a few times. CDR3 nucleotide sequence: TGTGCCAGCAGTTTAGCGGGAGGTCGAGGCAATGAGCAGTTCTTC. The encoded protein is CASSLAGGRGNEQFF. The chain employs TRBV28 and TRBJ2-1; 8 bases are shared with TRBD2. Trimming took 2 bases from V and 6 from J; bases not matched to a gene: 6. CDR3 length: 15 amino acids. Germline CDR1 reads MDHEN; CDR2 reads SYDVKM.

This clone has just one count. The chain links TRBV3-1 (or the pseudogene TRBV3-2) to TRBJ2-3; D remains ambiguous. V lost 1 base and J lost 3, with 8 bases in between. CDR1 is LGHDT, CDR2 YNNKEL, per germline (reference sequence). CDR3 length: 14 residues. The CDR3 nucleotides are TGTGCCAGCAGCCAAGCCTTTAGTACAGATACGCAGTATTTT. Residues: CASSQAFSTDTQYF.

The V and J genes are TRBV4-2 and TRBJ1-1; 7 bases agree with TRBD1. V was pared by 0 bases and J by 3 bases, with 7 bases of the junction left unmatched. The CDR3 totals 16 residues. Germline CDR1 reads LGHNA; CDR2 reads YNFKEQ. The CDR3 reads CASSQESVRGDTEAFF. The CDR3 DNA sequence: TGTGCCAGCAGCCAAGAGTCTGTCAGGGGGGACACTGAAGCTTTCTTT.

The chain couples TRBV7-2 to TRBJ2-5; tentatively, D is TRBD1 (5 bases). The CDR3 consists of 14 residues. Trimming left V 0 bases short and J 5 bases short, with 10 bases between. Germline CDR1 reads SGHTA; CDR2 reads FQGNSA. The CDR3 protein is CASSLAQGRETQYF. Here the CDR3 DNA reads TGTGCCAGCAGCTTAGCCCAGGGCCGGGAGACCCAGTACTTC.

The rearrangement links TRBV14 to TRBJ2-1, with D possibly being TRBD1 (5 bases). V lost 1 base and J 4 bases, leaving 11 bases between the germline ends. The V gene's germline CDR1 is SGHDN and CDR2 FVKESK. The CDR3 length is 15 residues. CDR3 DNA sequence: TGTGCCAGCAGCCAAGTTCAGGGTTTGTACAATGAGCAGTTCTTC. It codes for CASSQVQGLYNEQFF.

The count of this clone is one. This chain joins TRBV2 and TRBJ1-4, with D maybe TRBD1 (6 bases). V dropped 1 base and J dropped 4 bases, with 10 bases sitting between them. The germline V gene has CDR1 SNHLY and CDR2 FYNNEI. This CDR3 contains 15 residues. The CDR3 spells CASSEGAGVNEKLFF. The CDR3 DNA reads as TGTGCCAGCAGTGAAGGGGCAGGGGTTAATGAAAAACTGTTTTTT.

This chain links TRBV18 with TRBJ1-5; 7 bases fit TRBD1. V lost 2 bases and J lost 6; bases outside the gene matches: 4. CDR3 length: 14 residues. Per the germline V gene, CDR1 is KGHSH and CDR2 is LQKENI. CDR3 coding DNA: TGTGCCAGCTCACCAGGGCAGGGGGGTCAGCCCCAGCATTTT. The encoded protein is CASSPGQGGQPQHF.

The CDR3, as DNA: TGTGCCACCAGCAGAACCCGACAGGGGAACACTGAAGCTTTCTTT. This encodes CATSRTRQGNTEAFF. The chain is built from TRBV15 and TRBJ1-1; 7 bases line up with TRBD1. The CDR3 consists of 15 residues. The ends lost 2 bases at V and 1 base at J; junction bases unmatched: 4. In germline, CDR1 is LNHNV, CDR2 YYDKDF (reference sequence). The full variable domain, completed using reference TRBV15 and TRBJ1-1, is DAMVIQNPRYQVTQFGKPVTLSCSQTLNHNVMYWYQQKSSQAPKLLFHYYDKDFNNEADTPDNFQSRRPNTSFCFLDIRSPGLGDTAMYLCATSRTRQGNTEAFFGQGTRLTVV.

The V and J genes are TRBV28 and TRBJ1-1; 9 positions agree with TRBD1. This CDR3 contains 16 residues. The V gene end was trimmed by 4 bases and the J gene end by 0 bases; junction bases not matched to a gene: 6. Germline CDR1 is MDHEN and CDR2 is SYDVKM. DNA of the CDR3: TGTGCCAGCAGTTCCGGGACAGGGATCATGAACACTGAAGCTTTCTTT. It translates to CASSSGTGIMNTEAFF.

V gene TRBV7-9 combines with J gene TRBJ2-3; no reliable D call. CDR1 is SEHNR and CDR2 is FQNEAQ in the germline V gene (reference sequence). This CDR3 region has 14 residues. V was cut by 1 base and J by 2 bases, with 7 bases left in between. CDR3 coding DNA: TGTGCCAGCAGCTTAGACACAGACACAGATACGCAGTATTTT. It specifies CASSLDTDTDTQYF.

CDR3 in DNA: TGTGCCAGCAGACTCCAGGGGGCTGCCGGGGAGCTGTTTTTT. Protein: CASRLQGAAGELFF. The rearrangement joins TRBV11-3 to TRBJ2-2; TRBD1 agrees at 8 bases. V dropped 6 bases and J dropped 6; count of bases not matched to a gene: 6. This CDR3 has 14 residues. The germline V gene encodes CDR1 SGHNT and CDR2 YENEEA.

This chain joins TRBV3-1 (or the pseudogene TRBV3-2) and TRBJ2-2; no clear D. Deletions cut 3 bases from V and 3 bases from J, with 11 bases between. The CDR3 extends over 15 amino acids. Per germline, CDR1 LGHDT and CDR2 YNNKEL (reference sequence). In DNA form, the CDR3 reads TGTGCCAGCAGCCACGGGTCGTCGGACACCGGGGAGCTGTTTTTT. Translated, it gives CASSHGSSDTGELFF.

V is TRBV19 and J is TRBJ1-5, with D possibly matching TRBD1 (6 bases). The length of the CDR3 is 15 residues. V gave up 9 bases and J gave up 1 base, with 16 bases separating them. Per the germline V gene, CDR1 is LNHDA and CDR2 is SQIVND (reference sequence). CDR3 sequence reads: CASDHGQISNQPQHF. The CDR3 bases are TGTGCCAGCGATCACGGACAGATAAGCAATCAGCCCCAGCATTTT.

The chain has TRBV7-9 and TRBJ2-1; 10 positions match TRBD2. The V and J ends lost 10 bases and 7 bases, in that order; junction bases with no gene match: 16. This CDR3 is 16 amino acids long. Per the germline V gene, CDR1 is SEHNR and CDR2 is FQNEAQ (reference sequence). This CDR3 reads CATLPGLASEGNEQFF. The CDR3 region has the DNA TGTGCCACCTTACCGGGACTAGCGTCGGAAGGGAATGAGCAGTTCTTC.

This chain connects TRBV29-1 to TRBJ2-3, with 9 bases that match TRBD2. V dropped 7 bases and J dropped 6; count of bases not matched to a gene: 11. The CDR3 sequence is 14 residues long. Germline assignment: CDR1 SQVTM and CDR2 ANQGSEA. CDR3: CSASKAGGPDTQYF. The CDR3, as DNA: TGCAGCGCCTCCAAGGCGGGGGGGCCGGATACGCAGTATTTT.

The chain recombines TRBV9 with TRBJ2-3, with 7 positions matching TRBD2. J lost 6 bases, V lost 7 bases, and 11 bases had no gene match. This CDR3 region has 14 residues. Germline CDR1 is SGDLS and CDR2 is YYNGEE. For the CDR3, the DNA is TGTGCCAGCTCCGGGGGGAGTAGCGCGGATACGCAGTATTTT. Amino acid sequence: CASSGGSSADTQYF.

The V and J genes are TRBV11-3 and TRBJ2-7; TRBD2 is a possible D gene (6 bases). The CDR3 contains 15 residues. Germline V gives CDR1 SGHNT, CDR2 YENEEA. V lost 1 base and J lost 6, with 16 bases in between. CDR3 DNA sequence: TGTGCCAGCAGCTTAGGAGGGGAGGAGGGCTCCGAGCAGTACTTC. It translates to CASSLGGEEGSEQYF. The entire variable domain, with the rest obtained from reference TRBV11-3 and TRBJ2-7, is as follows: EAGVVQSPRYKIIEKKQPVAFWCNPISGHNTLYWYLQNLGQGPELLIRYENEEAVDDSQLPKDRFSAERLKGVDSTLKIQPAELGDSAVYLCASSLGGEEGSEQYFGPGTRLTVT.

The genes are TRBV6-5 and TRBJ1-1; no clear D. The CDR3 runs 14 residues. Trimming cost V 6 bases and J 5 bases, with 16 bases left between them. CDR1 and CDR2 (germline): MNHEY, SVGAGI. The CDR3 protein is CASRVERSGTEAFF. The CDR3 DNA follows: TGTGCCAGCAGGGTCGAAAGGTCGGGGACTGAAGCTTTCTTT.

The chain is built from TRBV10-3 and TRBJ1-3; D may be TRBD1 (5 bases). Trimming cost V 9 bases and J 0 bases, with 15 bases left between them. CDR1 ENHRY and CDR2 SYGVKD come from the germline V gene. The CDR3 extends over 15 amino acids. CDR3 bases: TGTGCCATAAAGGACACCGGGTACTCTGGAAACACCATATATTTT. This sequence encodes CAIKDTGYSGNTIYF.

The chain employs TRBV27 and TRBJ2-7; TRBD1 matches at 9 bases. The CDR3 is 18 amino acids. With V trimmed by 4 bases and J by 0 bases, 13 bases remained unmatched. CDR1 is MNHEY, CDR2 SMNVEV, per germline (reference sequence). For the CDR3, the DNA is TGTGCCAGCAGTTCCCGGGACAGGGTGTTCTTCCCCTCCTACGAGCAGTACTTC. Its translation: CASSSRDRVFFPSYEQYF.

The V and J genes are TRBV9 and TRBJ2-1; TRBD2 matches at 10 bases. Germline V gene sequence: CDR1 SGDLS, CDR2 YYNGEE. V shed 2 bases and J 3 bases; nucleotides not matched to a gene: 5. The CDR3 runs 16 residues. CDR3 residues: CASSVSGGAGYNEQFF. The CDR3 DNA reads as TGTGCCAGCAGCGTCAGCGGGGGGGCCGGCTACAATGAGCAGTTCTTC.

The V and J genes are TRBV30 and TRBJ1-2, with D perhaps TRBD1 (6 bases). Between the trimmed V and J ends, which lost 3 bases and 7 bases, there was a span of 15 bases. Germline V gene data show CDR1 as GTSNPN and CDR2 as SVGIG (reference sequence). The CDR3 loop spans 13 amino acids. CDR3 nucleotide sequence: TGTGCCTGGAGCCCGTCGGGGGCGAGTGGCTACACCTTC. It specifies CAWSPSGASGYTF.

The V gene is TRBV6-1, the J gene TRBJ2-4; D gene unclear. Germline loops: CDR1 MNHNS, CDR2 SASEGT. Trimming removed 2 bases from V and 0 bases from J, with 5 bases in between. CDR3 length: 14 residues. CDR3 region: CASSESQAKNIQYF. The CDR3 DNA follows: TGTGCCAGCAGTGAAAGCCAAGCCAAAAACATTCAGTACTTC.

The rearrangement joins TRBV6-5 to TRBJ2-3; D call uncertain. Germline CDR1 reads MNHEY; CDR2 reads SVGAGI. V was cut by 5 bases and J by 5 bases, with 11 bases left in between. This CDR3 has 13 residues. The CDR3 is CASSLRRRDTQYF. CDR3 DNA: TGTGCCAGCAGTCTCAGACGGCGAGATACGCAGTATTTT.